The 32 T cell receptor beta chains presented below share a single source sample, sequenced in a study of neurological immune-mediated disorders. TCRdb re-called the 5' RACE reads with MiXCR, one entry per CDR3 protein. The profile shows about 74,000 distinct CDR3 sequences, 5.2% of them singletons. The sequenced material came from PBMCs. These receptors originate from a man aged 18-30 years with multiple sclerosis.

This clonotype has ten or more counts. The chain links TRBV7-6 to TRBJ2-1; TRBD1 might be the D (5 bases). CDR1 SGHVS and CDR2 FNYEAQ come from the germline V gene. Trimming removed 2 bases from V and 6 bases from J, with 11 bases in between. The CDR3 covers 14 residues. The CDR3 bases are TGTGCCAGCAGCTTAATGCTGCAGGGCAATGAGCAGTTCTTC. This translates into CASSLMLQGNEQFF.

This clonotype was picked up many times. CDR3 nucleotide sequence: TGTGCCAGCAGTGACACCGGGCTCAATGAGCAGTTCTTC. Translated: CASSDTGLNEQFF. The rearrangement joins TRBV28 to TRBJ2-1; D remains ambiguous. The ends were cut back, 5 bases at V and 6 bases at J, with 11 bases in the middle. In germline, CDR1 is MDHEN, CDR2 SYDVKM. This CDR3 has 13 residues.

This clonotype appeared many times. The chain joins TRBV4-3 to TRBJ1-5; D is unclear. The CDR3 runs to 15 residues. Deletions cut 2 bases from V and 5 bases from J, with 13 bases between. From germline, CDR1 is LGHNA and CDR2 YSLEER. CDR3 bases: TGCGCCAGCAGCCAACAGATCTTGGGCGATCAGCCCCAGCATTTT. Translation: CASSQQILGDQPQHF.

This clonotype turned up a few times. One end of the junction fails to match germline, which may point to a read error. CDR3 region: CASSLSQGPNQPQNF. Written as DNA, the CDR3 is TGTGCCAGCAGTTTATCGCAGGGGCCAAATCAGCCCCAGAATTTT. The rearrangement joins TRBV27 to TRBJ1-5; D perhaps matches TRBD1 (6 bases). The CDR3 sequence is 15 residues long. Germline CDR1 is MNHEY and CDR2 is SMNVEV (reference sequence).

This clonotype showed up many times. The V gene is TRBV5-1, the J gene TRBJ2-1; D is undetermined. The CDR3 loop spans 12 amino acids. V was pared by 5 bases and J by 7 bases, with 10 bases between. CDR1 is SGHRS and CDR2 is YFSETQ in the germline V gene. CDR3: CASSGNGNEQFF. The CDR3, as DNA: TGCGCCAGCAGTGGCAATGGGAATGAGCAGTTCTTC.

This clonotype turned up a few times. The chain employs TRBV12-3 or TRBV12-4 and TRBJ2-7; D is unclear. Trimming removed 4 bases from V and 4 bases from J, with 14 bases in between. The CDR3 sequence is 14 residues long. CDR3 coding DNA: TGTGCCAGCAGTTACACTTCAATGAGATACGAGCAGTACTTC. This encodes CASSYTSMRYEQYF.

This clonotype was counted at least ten times. The chain joins TRBV5-1 to TRBJ2-1; 9 bases are a match to TRBD1. Germline V CDR1 and CDR2: SGHRS, YFSETQ. There are 15 residues in the CDR3. After removal of 0 bases from V and 5 bases from J, the junction contained 3 bases not matched to a gene. This chain's CDR3 is CASSLGQGVHNEQFF. CDR3 sequence (DNA): TGCGCCAGCAGCTTGGGACAGGGGGTACACAATGAGCAGTTCTTC.

This clonotype was seen ten or more times. The gene calls are TRBV6-5 and TRBJ1-1; TRBD1 matches at 10 bases. V shed 2 bases, J shed 1 base, and the junction held 1 base outside the gene matches. The CDR3 loop spans 15 amino acids. Germline loops: CDR1 MNHEY, CDR2 SVGAGI. The CDR3 region is CASSYGDRGNTEAFF. The CDR3 coding sequence is TGTGCCAGCAGTTACGGGGACAGGGGGAACACTGAAGCTTTCTTT.

This clonotype was counted ten times or more. V gene TRBV5-1 combines with J gene TRBJ1-6, with 7 bases aligning to TRBD1. This CDR3 is built from 15 residues. Germline V gene lookup returns CDR1 SGHRS and CDR2 YFSETQ. The trim removed 1 base at V and 7 bases at J, leaving 5 bases unmatched. This chain's CDR3 is CASSLHWDRNSPLHF. The CDR3 DNA reads as TGCGCCAGCAGCTTGCACTGGGACAGAAATTCACCCCTCCACTTT.

Turning to this clonotype: Relative to the germline gene, one junction end is altered; a read error may explain this. V is TRBV20-1 and J is TRBJ1-5; tentatively, D is TRBD1 (6 bases). CDR1 is DFQATT and CDR2 is SNEGSKA in the germline V gene (reference sequence). This CDR3 spans 15 amino acids. In nucleotides, the CDR3 is TGCAGTGCTTTCGGACAGTCCTACGGCAATCAGCCCCAGAATTTT. The encoded protein is CSAFGQSYGNQPQNF.

Note on this clonotype: This may be a read error: a much more frequent sequence differs by one nucleotide. The CDR3 DNA follows: TGTGCCAGCAGCCCCAAAGCGGGAGGGCACTACAATGAGCAGTTCTTC. Its protein product is CASSPKAGGHYNEQFF. The chain uses TRBV7-9 and TRBJ2-1; TRBD2 matches at 10 bases. With V trimmed by 5 bases and J by 3 bases, 7 bases remained unmatched. Germline V CDR1 and CDR2: SEHNR, FQNEAQ (reference sequence). This CDR3 contains 16 residues.

V is TRBV20-1 and J is TRBJ2-7, with 8 bases identical to TRBD1. Germline assignment: CDR1 DFQATT and CDR2 SNEGSKA (reference sequence). The V segment lost 0 bases and the J segment 8 bases; nucleotides outside the gene matches: 6. The CDR3 extends over 13 amino acids. CDR3: CSARDDRGRQQYF. The CDR3, as DNA: TGCAGTGCTAGAGATGACAGGGGAAGGCAGCAGTACTTC.

This clonotype has a count of ten or more. This rearrangement joins TRBV5-1 to TRBJ2-1, with 9 bases fitting TRBD2. The J segment lost 3 bases and the V segment lost 7 bases, leaving 14 bases of the junction unmatched. Germline values: CDR1 SGHRS, CDR2 YFSETQ. CDR3 size: 17 residues. CDR3 in DNA: TGCGCCAGCGGTAGTAGTTGGCGGGAGGGCTTCTACAATGAGCAGTTCTTC. Translated: CASGSSWREGFYNEQFF.

This clonotype was counted at least ten times. The rearrangement joins TRBV27 to TRBJ1-1; 8 bases are a match to TRBD1. CDR3 size: 16 residues. Germline V lookup: CDR1 MNHEY, CDR2 SMNVEV (reference sequence). Trimming removed 3 bases from V and 5 bases from J; junction bases left unmatched: 11. DNA of the CDR3: TGTGCCAGCAGTTTGTCGGGACAGGTCCCTCTGACTGAAGCTTTCTTT. This codes for CASSLSGQVPLTEAFF.

This clonotype was picked up a small number of times. V is TRBV5-6 and J is TRBJ1-1; no clear D gene. CDR1 is SGHDT, CDR2 YYEEEE, per germline. V lost 1 base and J 0 bases, leaving 13 bases between the germline ends. The CDR3 is 16 residues long. CDR3 amino acids: CASSLYLYTMNTEAFF. The CDR3 coding sequence is TGTGCCAGCAGCTTGTATCTGTATACCATGAACACTGAAGCTTTCTTT.

This clonotype has ten or more counts. This chain uses TRBV7-2 with TRBJ2-3, with 8 bases identical to TRBD2. Germline CDR1 reads SGHTA; CDR2 reads FQGNSA. The length of the CDR3 is 18 residues. J was trimmed by 0 bases and V by 1 base; bases with no gene match: 9. The CDR3 nucleotides read TGTGCCAGCAGCTTAGTGGGGACGGGGGGGCCAAGCACAGATACGCAGTATTTT. Amino acid sequence: CASSLVGTGGPSTDTQYF.

This clonotype was detected ten times or more. The genes are TRBV5-1 and TRBJ2-5, with D tentatively TRBD2 (6 bases). CDR3 length: 14 residues. V was pared by 2 bases and J by 1 base, with 9 bases between. Germline V lookup: CDR1 SGHRS, CDR2 YFSETQ. CDR3 amino acids: CASSFYGGQETQYF. In DNA form, the CDR3 reads TGCGCCAGCAGCTTCTACGGGGGCCAAGAGACCCAGTACTTC.

About this clonotype: A much larger clone lies a single base off, so this may be a read error. V gene TRBV5-1 combines with J gene TRBJ2-7; D not resolved. CDR3 size: 11 residues. Germline V gene lookup returns CDR1 SGHRS and CDR2 YFSETQ. V was pared by 5 bases and J by 5 bases, with 8 bases between. In nucleotides, the CDR3 is TGCGCCAGCAGATTAGGTCACGAGCAGTACTTC. It encodes CASRLGHEQYF.

This clonotype was picked up many times. The V gene is TRBV20-1, the J gene TRBJ1-4; D remains unclear. The germline V and J ends were trimmed by 0 bases and 0 bases, with 5 bases remaining between them. The germline CDR1 and CDR2 sequences are DFQATT and SNEGSKA (reference sequence). The length of the CDR3 is 14 residues. The CDR3 region is CSARDQTTNEKLFF. The CDR3 coding sequence is TGCAGTGCTAGAGATCAAACAACTAATGAAAAACTGTTTTTT.

This clonotype was seen ten or more times. V is TRBV6-5 and J is TRBJ2-3; D is possibly TRBD1 (7 bases). V was shortened by 2 bases and J by 1 base, with 10 bases between the two germline ends. CDR1 and CDR2 (germline): MNHEY, SVGAGI. This CDR3 contains 15 residues. The CDR3 spells CASSYPRGGTDTQYF. For the CDR3, the DNA is TGTGCCAGCAGTTACCCCAGGGGGGGCACAGATACGCAGTATTTT.

This clonotype was detected many times. The chain recombines TRBV7-8 with TRBJ2-7; D remains unclear. The V end was cut by 5 bases, the J end by 0 bases, with 11 bases between. Germline CDR1 reads SGHVS; CDR2 reads FQNEAQ. The CDR3 loop spans 14 amino acids. The CDR3 region has the DNA TGTGCCAGCAGCCCATACTCGTACTCCTACGAGCAGTACTTC. Its translation is CASSPYSYSYEQYF.

At least ten counts were recorded for this clonotype. This chain joins TRBV20-1 and TRBJ2-1; D uncertain. There are 10 residues in the CDR3. V gave up 1 base and J gave up 8 bases, with 3 bases separating them. Germline-derived CDR1 and CDR2 are DFQATT and SNEGSKA (reference sequence). CDR3 region: CSARGDEQFF. CDR3 bases: TGCAGTGCTAGAGGGGATGAGCAGTTCTTC.

This clonotype has at least ten counts. V is TRBV7-8 and J is TRBJ2-1; TRBD2 matches at 10 bases. CDR3 size: 17 residues. The V gene end was trimmed by 2 bases and the J gene end by 9 bases; junction bases not matched to a gene: 13. CDR1 SGHVS and CDR2 FQNEAQ come from the germline V gene. Written as DNA, the CDR3 is TGTGCCAGCAGCTTACTCGGCCTAGCGGGAGTTCGGGGTGAGCAGTTCTTC. Protein: CASSLLGLAGVRGEQFF.

This clonotype was recorded at least ten times. CDR3 loop: CSARRGVTTDTQYF. CDR3 DNA: TGCAGTGCCCGGCGGGGGGTAACCACAGATACGCAGTATTTT. This chain links TRBV20-1 with TRBJ2-3; 8 positions agree with TRBD2. Germline V gene data show CDR1 as DFQATT and CDR2 as SNEGSKA (reference sequence). The CDR3 length is 14 residues. V was pared by 6 bases and J by 2 bases, with 7 bases of the junction left unmatched.

In the case of this clonotype: A much larger clone lies a single base off, so this may be a read error. V and J are TRBV29-1 and TRBJ2-1; D is uncertain. The germline CDR1 and CDR2 sequences are SQVTM and ANQGSEA. The CDR3 consists of 12 residues. V was pared by 7 bases and J by 10 bases, with 17 bases between. CDR3 nucleotide sequence: TGCAGCGCTCAAAGAACCTCGAAAGAGCAGTTCTTC. Its translation: CSAQRTSKEQFF.

This clonotype was seen ten or more times. The chain joins TRBV11-2 to TRBJ2-1; 8 bases line up with TRBD1. The CDR3 runs 13 residues. J was trimmed by 7 bases and V by 5 bases; bases with no gene match: 4. Germline CDR1 reads SGHAT; CDR2 reads FQNNGV. DNA for the CDR3: TGTGCCAGCAGCCCGACAGGGGTTAATGAGCAGTTCTTC. It codes for CASSPTGVNEQFF.

This clonotype was picked up many times. V gene TRBV27 combines with J gene TRBJ1-6, with TRBD1 matching 7 bases. The germline V gene encodes CDR1 MNHEY and CDR2 SMNVEV (reference sequence). The V segment lost 4 bases and the J segment 0 bases; nucleotides outside the gene matches: 12. CDR3 length: 19 amino acids. The CDR3, as DNA: TGTGCCAGCAGTTCAAACCGGGACAGTTGGAGCTCCTATAATTCACCCCTCCACTTT. Its protein product is CASSSNRDSWSSYNSPLHF.

Comments on this clonotype: This may arise from a read error, as a much more abundant clone is one base away. The final CDR3 position lacks the conserved phenylalanine or tryptophan, pointing to a likely read error. The gene calls are TRBV5-1 and TRBJ2-7; D is unclear. Germline values: CDR1 SGHRS, CDR2 YFSETQ. V was pared by 4 bases and J by 3 bases, with 5 bases between. The CDR3 length is 11 residues. Written as DNA, the CDR3 is TGCGCCAGCAGCGACCACTACGAGCAGTACATC. Protein sequence: CASSDHYEQYI.

The table lists this clonotype with many counts. This chain links TRBV6-1 with TRBJ2-5; D might be TRBD1 or TRBD2, each matching 5 bases. Germline CDR1 reads MNHNS; CDR2 reads SASEGT. The CDR3 sequence is 13 residues long. Trimming took 0 bases from V and 10 from J, leaving 12 bases between them. The CDR3 reads CASSEADPRGQYF. CDR3 nucleotide sequence: TGTGCCAGCAGTGAAGCCGACCCGAGGGGCCAGTACTTC.

This clonotype showed up many times. The V call is TRBV5-6, the J call TRBJ2-7; TRBD2 matches 10 bases. Germline V gene data show CDR1 as SGHDT and CDR2 as YYEEEE. This CDR3 spans 17 amino acids. V trimming: 1 base; J trimming: 1 base; junction bases outside the gene matches: 8. CDR3 nucleotides: TGTGCCAGCAGCTTGTCCCTAGCGGGAGATGGTTCCTACGAGCAGTACTTC. Translating it yields CASSLSLAGDGSYEQYF.

This clonotype was picked up many times. V gene TRBV7-2 combines with J gene TRBJ1-1, with a weak D call TRBD1 (5 bases). Between the trimmed V and J ends, which lost 5 bases and 7 bases, there was a span of 17 bases. The CDR3 is made up of 14 amino acids. CDR1 is SGHTA, CDR2 FQGNSA, per germline. For the CDR3, the DNA is TGTGCCAGCAGCCCGGGACTTAGGGTCGATGAAGCTTTCTTT. It encodes CASSPGLRVDEAFF.

Many counts were recorded for this clonotype. The J gene is TRBJ2-3, the V gene TRBV24-1; D ambiguous. The V end was cut by 5 bases, the J end by 4 bases, with 6 bases between. The CDR3 has 12 residues. CDR1 and CDR2 from the germline V gene are KGHDR and SFDVKD. CDR3 sequence (DNA): TGTGCCACCAGTGGGAACTCAGATACGCAGTATTTT. Its protein is CATSGNSDTQYF.